A single TCR beta chain is shown here with its context. Its target is unknown. This sample was taken from a study of T cell responses to AZD1222 COVID-19 vaccine. Trimming left V 4 bases short and J 3 bases short, with 9 bases between. The CDR3 sequence is 13 residues long. Looked up from germline, CDR1 is SGHDT and CDR2 is YYEEEE. The table came from immunoSEQ multiplex PCR; TCRdb's copy has only in-frame clones and leaves some out. The sample shows about 76,000 clones, roughly 80% of them seen only once. The study's findings and limits: Unmutated variant regions are reportedly the target of nearly half of TCRs that are spike-specific. The repertoires were collected only after the peak T cell response. Just a handful of AZD1222 recipients tested seropositive at baseline.

This clonotype was obtained from an adult who received the MenACWY meningococcal vaccine as a control. This sequence joins TRBV5-6 and TRBJ2-3; D might be TRBD1 (6 bases). The starting material was peripheral blood, obtained 28 days after the second dose of the MenACWY control vaccine. The CDR3: CASSVTGTDTQYF. The CDR3 nucleotides read TGTGCCAGCAGCGTGACAGGAACAGATACGCAGTATTTT.